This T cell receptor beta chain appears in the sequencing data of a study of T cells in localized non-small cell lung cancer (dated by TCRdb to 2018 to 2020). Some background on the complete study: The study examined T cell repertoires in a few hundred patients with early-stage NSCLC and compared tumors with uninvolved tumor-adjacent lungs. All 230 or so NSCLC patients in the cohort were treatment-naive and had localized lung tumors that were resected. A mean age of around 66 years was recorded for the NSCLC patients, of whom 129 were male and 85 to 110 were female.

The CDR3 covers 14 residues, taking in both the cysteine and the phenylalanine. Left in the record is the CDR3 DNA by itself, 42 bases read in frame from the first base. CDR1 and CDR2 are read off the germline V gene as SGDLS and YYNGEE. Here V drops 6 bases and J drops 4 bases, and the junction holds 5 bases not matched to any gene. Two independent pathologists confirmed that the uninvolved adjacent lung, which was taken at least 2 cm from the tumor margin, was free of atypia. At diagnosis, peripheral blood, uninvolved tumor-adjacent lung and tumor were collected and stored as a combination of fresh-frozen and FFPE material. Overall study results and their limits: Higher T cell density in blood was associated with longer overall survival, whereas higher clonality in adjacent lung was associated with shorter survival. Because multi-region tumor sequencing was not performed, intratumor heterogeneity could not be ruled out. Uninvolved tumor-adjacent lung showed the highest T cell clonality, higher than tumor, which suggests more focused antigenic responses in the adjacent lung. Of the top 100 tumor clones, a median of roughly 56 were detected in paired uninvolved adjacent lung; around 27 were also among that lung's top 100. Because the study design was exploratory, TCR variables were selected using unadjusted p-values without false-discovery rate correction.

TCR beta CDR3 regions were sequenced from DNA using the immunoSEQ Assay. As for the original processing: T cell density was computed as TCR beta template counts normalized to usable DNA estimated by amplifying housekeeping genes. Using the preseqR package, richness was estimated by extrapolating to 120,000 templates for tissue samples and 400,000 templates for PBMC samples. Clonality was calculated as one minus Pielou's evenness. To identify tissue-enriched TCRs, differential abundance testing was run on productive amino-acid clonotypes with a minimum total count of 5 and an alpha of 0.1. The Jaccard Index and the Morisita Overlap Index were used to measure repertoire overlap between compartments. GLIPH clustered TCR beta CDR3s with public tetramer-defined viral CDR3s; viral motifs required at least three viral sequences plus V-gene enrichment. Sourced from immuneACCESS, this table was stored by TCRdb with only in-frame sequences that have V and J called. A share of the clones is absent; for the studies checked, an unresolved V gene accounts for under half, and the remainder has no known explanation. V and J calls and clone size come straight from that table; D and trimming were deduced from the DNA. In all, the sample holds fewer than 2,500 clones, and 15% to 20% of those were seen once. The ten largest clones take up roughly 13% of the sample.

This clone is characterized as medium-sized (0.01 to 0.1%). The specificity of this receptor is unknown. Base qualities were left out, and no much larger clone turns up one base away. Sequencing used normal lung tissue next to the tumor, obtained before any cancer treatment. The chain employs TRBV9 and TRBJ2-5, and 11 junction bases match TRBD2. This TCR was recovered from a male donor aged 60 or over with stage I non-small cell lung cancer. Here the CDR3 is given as CASTASGGLETQYF. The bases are TGTGCCAGCACTGCTAGCGGGGGGCTAGAGACCCAGTACTTC. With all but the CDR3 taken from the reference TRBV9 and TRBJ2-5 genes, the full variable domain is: DSGVTQTPKHLITATGQRVTLRCSPRSGDLSVYWYQQSLDQGLQFLIQYYNGEERAKGNILERFSAQQFPDLHSELNLSSLELGDSALYFCASTASGGLETQYFGPGTRLLVL.